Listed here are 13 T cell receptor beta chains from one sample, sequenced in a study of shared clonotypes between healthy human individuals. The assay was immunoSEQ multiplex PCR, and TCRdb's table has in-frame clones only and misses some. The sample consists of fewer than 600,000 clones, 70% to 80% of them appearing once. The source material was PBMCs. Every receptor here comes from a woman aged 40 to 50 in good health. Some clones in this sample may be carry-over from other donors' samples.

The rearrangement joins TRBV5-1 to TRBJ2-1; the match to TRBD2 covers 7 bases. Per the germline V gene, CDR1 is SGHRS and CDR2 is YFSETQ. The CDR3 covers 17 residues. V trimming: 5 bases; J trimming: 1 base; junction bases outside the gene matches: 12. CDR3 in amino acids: CASSPLGAGLSYNEQFF. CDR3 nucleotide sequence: TGCGCCAGCAGTCCACTCGGAGCGGGACTTTCCTACAATGAGCAGTTCTTC.

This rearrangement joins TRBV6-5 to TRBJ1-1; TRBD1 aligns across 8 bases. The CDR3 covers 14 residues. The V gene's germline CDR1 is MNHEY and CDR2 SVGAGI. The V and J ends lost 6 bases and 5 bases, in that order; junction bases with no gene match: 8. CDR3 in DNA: TGTGCCAGCAGCAACGACAGGGGAAGGACTGAAGCTTTCTTT. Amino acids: CASSNDRGRTEAFF.

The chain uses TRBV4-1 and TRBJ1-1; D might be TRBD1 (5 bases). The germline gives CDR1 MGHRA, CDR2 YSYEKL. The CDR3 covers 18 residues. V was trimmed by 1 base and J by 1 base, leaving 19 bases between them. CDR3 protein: CASSQGVTGGQGNTEAFF. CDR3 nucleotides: TGCGCCAGCAGCCAAGGCGTAACGGGCGGCCAGGGGAACACTGAAGCTTTCTTT.

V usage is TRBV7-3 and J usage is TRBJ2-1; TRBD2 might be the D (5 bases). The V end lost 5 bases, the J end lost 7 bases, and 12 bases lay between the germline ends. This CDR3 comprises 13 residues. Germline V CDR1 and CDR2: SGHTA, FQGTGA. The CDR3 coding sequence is TGTGCCAGCAGCCCCGGGGTGGGGAATGAGCAGTTCTTC. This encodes CASSPGVGNEQFF.

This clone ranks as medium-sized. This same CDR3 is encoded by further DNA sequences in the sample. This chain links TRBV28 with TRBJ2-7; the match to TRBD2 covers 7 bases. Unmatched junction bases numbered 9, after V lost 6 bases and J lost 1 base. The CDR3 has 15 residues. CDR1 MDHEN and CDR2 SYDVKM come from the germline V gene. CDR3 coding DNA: TGTGCCAGCAGCGGACTAGGATGGGTTTCCTACGAGCAGTACTTC. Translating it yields CASSGLGWVSYEQYF.

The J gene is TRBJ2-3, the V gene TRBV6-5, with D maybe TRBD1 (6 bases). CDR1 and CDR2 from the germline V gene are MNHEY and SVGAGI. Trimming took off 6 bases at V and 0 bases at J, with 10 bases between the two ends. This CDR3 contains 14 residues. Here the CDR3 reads CASRLQGSTDTQYF. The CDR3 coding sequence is TGTGCCAGCAGACTACAGGGAAGCACAGATACGCAGTATTTT.

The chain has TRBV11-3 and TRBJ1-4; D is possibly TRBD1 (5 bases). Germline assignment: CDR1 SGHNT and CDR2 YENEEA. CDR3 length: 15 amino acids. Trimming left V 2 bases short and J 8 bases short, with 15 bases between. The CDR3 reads CASSLLVRDREKLFF. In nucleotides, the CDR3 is TGTGCCAGCAGCTTATTAGTCAGGGACCGCGAAAAACTGTTTTTT.

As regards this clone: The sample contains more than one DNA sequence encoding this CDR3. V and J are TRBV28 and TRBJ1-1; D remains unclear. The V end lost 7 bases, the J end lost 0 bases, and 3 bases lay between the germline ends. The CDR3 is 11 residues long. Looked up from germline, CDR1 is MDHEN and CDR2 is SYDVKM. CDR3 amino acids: CASTLNTEAFF. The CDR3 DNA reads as TGTGCCAGCACCCTGAACACTGAAGCTTTCTTT.

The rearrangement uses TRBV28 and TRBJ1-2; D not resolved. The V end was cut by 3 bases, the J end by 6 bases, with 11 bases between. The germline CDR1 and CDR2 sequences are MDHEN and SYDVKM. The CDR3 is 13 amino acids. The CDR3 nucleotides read TGTGCCAGCAGTTTTCCCGGGATTGATGGCTACACCTTC. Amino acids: CASSFPGIDGYTF.

The CDR3 loop reads CASSKGWVVGNTIYF. CDR3 in DNA: TGTGCCAGCAGCAAAGGCTGGGTTGTTGGAAACACCATATATTTT. V is TRBV21-1 and J is TRBJ1-3. TRBV21-1 is marked as a pseudogene. The CDR3 consists of 15 residues.

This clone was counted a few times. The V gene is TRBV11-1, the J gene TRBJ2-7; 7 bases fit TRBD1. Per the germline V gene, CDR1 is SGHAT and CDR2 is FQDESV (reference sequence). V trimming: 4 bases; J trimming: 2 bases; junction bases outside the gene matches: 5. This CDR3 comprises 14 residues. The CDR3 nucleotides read TGTGCCAGCAGCTCCAGACAGGGAACCTACGAGCAGTACTTC. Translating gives CASSSRQGTYEQYF. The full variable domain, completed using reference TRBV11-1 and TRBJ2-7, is EAEVAQSPRYKITEKSQAVAFWCDPISGHATLYWYRQILGQGPELLVQFQDESVVDDSQLPKDRFSAERLKGVDSTLKIQPAELGDSAMYLCASSSRQGTYEQYFGPGTRLTVT.

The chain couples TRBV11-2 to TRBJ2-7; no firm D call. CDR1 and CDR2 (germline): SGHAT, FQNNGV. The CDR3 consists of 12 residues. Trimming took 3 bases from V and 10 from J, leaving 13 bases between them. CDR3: CASSLSWSDQYF. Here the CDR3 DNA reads TGTGCCAGCAGCTTGAGTTGGAGTGATCAGTACTTC.

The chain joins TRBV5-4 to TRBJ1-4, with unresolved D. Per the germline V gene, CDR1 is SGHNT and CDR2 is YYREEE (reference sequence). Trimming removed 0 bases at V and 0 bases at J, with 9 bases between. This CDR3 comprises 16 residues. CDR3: CASSLDPVATNEKLFF. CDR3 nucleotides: TGTGCCAGCAGCTTGGATCCAGTTGCAACTAATGAAAAACTGTTTTTT.